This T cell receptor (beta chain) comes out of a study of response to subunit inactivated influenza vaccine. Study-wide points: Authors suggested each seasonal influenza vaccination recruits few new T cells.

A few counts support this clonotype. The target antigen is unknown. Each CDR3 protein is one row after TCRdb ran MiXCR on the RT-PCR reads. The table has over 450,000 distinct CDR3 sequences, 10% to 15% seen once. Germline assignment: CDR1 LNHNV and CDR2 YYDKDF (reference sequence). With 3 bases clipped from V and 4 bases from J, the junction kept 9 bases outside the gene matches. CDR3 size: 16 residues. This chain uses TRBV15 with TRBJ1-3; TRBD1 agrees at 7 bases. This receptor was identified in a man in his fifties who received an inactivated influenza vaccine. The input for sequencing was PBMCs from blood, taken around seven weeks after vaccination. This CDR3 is CATSRWFGGQGNTIYF. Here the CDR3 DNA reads TGTGCCACCAGCAGGTGGTTTGGGGGACAGGGAAACACCATATATTTT.